A selection of T cell receptor beta chains follows, all from one sample in a study of CD8 T cells in ankylosing spondylitis. MiXCR, run by TCRdb on the 5' RACE reads, gives a single entry per CDR3 protein. The sample has fewer than 550,000 distinct CDR3 sequences, under 5.5% seen once. Input material: blood, either unsorted or a sorted T cell fraction (not recorded which). Receptor source: a male donor with ankylosing spondylitis. Each CDR3 is given with its conserved first and last residue. The order of the fields is clone size, V gene, D gene, J gene, CDR3 DNA, CDR3 protein. D genes are given only for firm matches. The size entry gives once, few or many counts, or a class when the clone is expanded.

many	TRBV20-1	TRBD1	TRBJ1-5	TGCAGTGCTCCCGGACAGGGCAATCAGCCCCAGCATTTT	CSAPGQGNQPQHF
many	TRBV28	.	TRBJ2-1	TGTGCCAGCAGTAGTTCAGGAGCCTACAATGAGCAGTTCTTC	CASSSSGAYNEQFF
many	TRBV4-3	.	TRBJ2-5	TGCGCCAGCAGCCGGACTTTATACCAAGAGACCCAGTACTTC	CASSRTLYQETQYF
few	TRBV2	.	TRBJ1-4	TGTGCCAGCAGCCTGGGGGGGACGGCCAATGAAAAACTGTTTTTT	CASSLGGTANEKLFF
many	TRBV11-1	.	TRBJ2-1	TGTGCCAGCAGCTCGAACAGCAGGCCGGGACCAGAGACTGGAGGTGAGCAGTTCTTC	CASSSNSRPGPETGGEQFF
many	TRBV4-3	.	TRBJ1-6	TGCGCCAGCAGCCAAAGAGAACGGACCTCACCCCTCCACTTT	CASSQRERTSPLHF
many	TRBV20-1	.	TRBJ2-5	TGCAGTGCTAGAGATCCCAGGAAAGGGGGAGAGACCCAGTACTTC	CSARDPRKGGETQYF
many	TRBV18	.	TRBJ2-7	TGTGCCAGCTCACCCCCCCTATCCTACTACGAGCAGTACTTC	CASSPPLSYYEQYF
many	TRBV6-1	.	TRBJ2-7	TGTGCCAGTGGTATTACCTCCTACGAGCAGTACTTC	CASGITSYEQYF
many	TRBV6-2/TRBV6-3	.	TRBJ2-7	TGTGCCAGCAGTTACCTGAGGACTGGACCAAACGAGCAGTACTTC	CASSYLRTGPNEQYF
many	TRBV4-3	TRBD1	TRBJ2-3	TGCGCCAGCAGCTTTCGAGCCCGGGACAGGGTGGCAGATACGCAGTATTTT	CASSFRARDRVADTQYF
many	TRBV28	.	TRBJ1-1	TGTGCCAGCAGGCCTTTAAGGGTCATGAACACTGAAGCTTTCTTT	CASRPLRVMNTEAFF
many	TRBV20-1	TRBD2	TRBJ2-1	TGCAGTGCTAGGCGGCGGGAGTTCTACAATGAGCAGTTCTTC	CSARRREFYNEQFF
many	TRBV4-1	.	TRBJ2-5	TGCGCCAGCAGCCCCTTGCGACACGCAAGGACCCAGTACTTC	CASSPLRHARTQYF
few	TRBV5-1	.	TRBJ1-2	TGCGCCAGCAGCTTGGGGGCAGTTGCTAGTGGCTACACCTTC	CASSLGAVASGYTF
few	TRBV5-1	.	TRBJ2-1	TGCGCCAGCAGCTTGTCTGACCCCGGGAAATTCAATGAGCAGTTCTTC	CASSLSDPGKFNEQFF
many	TRBV25-1	.	TRBJ2-5	TGTGCCAGCTTCGGGAACCAAGAGACCCAGTACTTC	CASFGNQETQYF
many	TRBV20-1	.	TRBJ2-5	TGCAGTGCTAGAGATCCAGCCCGGAGGGAGACCCAGTACTTC	CSARDPARRETQYF
many	TRBV20-1	.	TRBJ2-7	TGCAGTGCTTCGAGAAACGAGCAGTACTTC	CSASRNEQYF
many	TRBV5-5	.	TRBJ2-1	TGTGCCAGCAGTCTCCCCCGGGGCAATGAGCAGTTCTTC	CASSLPRGNEQFF
many	TRBV5-1	.	TRBJ2-3	TGCGCCAGCAGCTTGGGGGTGCTTAGCACAGATACGCAGTATTTT	CASSLGVLSTDTQYF
few	TRBV15	.	TRBJ2-4	TGTGCCACCAGCGGAACCGGGACAGCCAAAAACATTCAGTACTTC	CATSGTGTAKNIQYF
many	TRBV5-1	.	TRBJ1-4	TGCGCCAGCAGCTTTGCAGGGGTTAATGAAAAACTGTTTTTT	CASSFAGVNEKLFF
many	TRBV14	TRBD1	TRBJ2-2	TGTGCCAGCAGCCCCCGGACAGGAATGACCGGGGAGCTGTTTTTT	CASSPRTGMTGELFF
many	TRBV7-2	.	TRBJ2-2	TGTGCCAGCAGCCCCCCCGGTCGCGGCACCGGGGAGCTGTTTTTT	CASSPPGRGTGELFF
many	TRBV5-1	TRBD2	TRBJ2-3	TGCGCCAGCAGCCCGGGACTAGCGGCGTCCACAGATACGCAGTATTTT	CASSPGLAASTDTQYF
many	TRBV21-1	.	TRBJ2-7	TGTGCCAGCAGCAAAGCGCGCATTTACGAGCAGTACTTC	CASSKARIYEQYF
many	TRBV6-1	TRBD1	TRBJ1-2	TGTGCCAGCAGGGGACAGACGGCCTATGGCTACACCTTC	CASRGQTAYGYTF
many	TRBV7-2	TRBD2	TRBJ2-1	TGTGCCAGCAGCGCTAGCGGGGCCAGATACAATGAGCAGTTCTTC	CASSASGARYNEQFF